This TCR beta chain originates from a study of response to subunit inactivated influenza vaccine. A few counts support this clonotype. Its target is unknown. TCRdb reanalysed the RT-PCR reads using MiXCR and keeps one entry per CDR3 protein. Found here are about half a million distinct CDR3 sequences, 25% of them singletons; the top ten hold approximately 1.9%. Study findings and constraints: A suggestion made by the authors is that each seasonal influenza vaccination recruits few new T cells.

The germline V gene has CDR1 SGHRS and CDR2 YFSETQ. The V gene end was trimmed by 3 bases and the J gene end by 3 bases; junction bases not matched to a gene: 8. The CDR3 consists of 15 residues. The genes are TRBV5-1 and TRBJ2-5; 7 nucleotides line up with TRBD1. The sample here was CD4+ T cells sorted from PBMCs, taken about 5 days after vaccination. The source of this sequence is a man between 45 and 60 years old who received an inactivated influenza vaccine. The CDR3 nucleotides read TGCGCCAGCAGCTGGACCCCCGGGACAGAAGAGACCCAGTACTTC. Translating gives CASSWTPGTEETQYF.